Listed here are 25 T cell receptor beta chains from one sample, sequenced in a study of shared clonotypes between healthy human individuals. Assay: immunoSEQ multiplex PCR; the TCRdb copy retains only in-frame clones and omits some. Among 2.3 million or so clones listed, approximately 95% were seen once. Sequencing used naive CD4+ T cells from PBMCs. Subset specified: CD45RA+ positively selected. These receptors were obtained from a man aged 18 to 29 in good health. Some clones in this sample may be carry-over from other donors' samples.

The CDR3 nucleotides read TGTGCCTGGAGTGTTGCCGTTTCCGGCCAGCCCCAGCATTTT. Protein product: CAWSVAVSGQPQHF. The V call is TRBV30, the J call TRBJ1-5; D uncertain. Deletions cut 0 bases from V and 7 bases from J, with 13 bases between. Germline V lookup: CDR1 GTSNPN, CDR2 SVGIG (reference sequence). The CDR3 has 14 amino acids.

V and J are TRBV11-2 and TRBJ2-3; D tentatively reads TRBD1 or TRBD2 (6 bases each). The V gene's germline CDR1 is SGHAT and CDR2 FQNNGV. V dropped 5 bases and J dropped 2 bases, with 14 bases sitting between them. This CDR3 region has 15 residues. CDR3: CASSMGAGYTDTQYF. The CDR3 DNA reads TGTGCCAGCAGCATGGGGGCGGGATACACAGATACGCAGTATTTT. Full variable domain (remainder filled in from reference TRBV11-2 and TRBJ2-3): EAGVAQSPRYKIIEKRQSVAFWCNPISGHATLYWYQQILGQGPKLLIQFQNNGVVDDSQLPKDRFSAERLKGVDSTLKIQPAKLEDSAVYLCASSMGAGYTDTQYFGPGTRLTVL.

The chain is built from TRBV2 and TRBJ1-5; D remains unclear. The CDR3 sequence is 12 residues long. Deletions cut 3 bases from V and 5 bases from J, with 5 bases between. Germline-derived CDR1 and CDR2 are SNHLY and FYNNEI. This CDR3 reads CASSDAYQPQHF. CDR3 in DNA: TGTGCCAGCAGTGACGCCTATCAGCCCCAGCATTTT. Supplemented by reference TRBV2 and TRBJ1-5, the full variable domain reads EPEVTQTPSHQVTQMGQEVILRCVPISNHLYFYWYRQILGQKVEFLVSFYNNEISEKSEIFDDQFSVERPDGSNFTLKIRSTKLEDSAMYFCASSDAYQPQHFGDGTRLSIL.

The V call is TRBV18, the J call TRBJ1-1, with a weak D call TRBD1 (5 bases). CDR3 length equals 13 residues. Germline V gene data show CDR1 as KGHSH and CDR2 as LQKENI. V lost 5 bases and J lost 0, with 7 bases in between. In nucleotides, the CDR3 is TGTGCCAGCTCAAAAGGGGTGAACACTGAAGCTTTCTTT. This codes for CASSKGVNTEAFF.

The chain uses TRBV7-8 and TRBJ1-2; TRBD1 might be the D (5 bases). Between the trimmed V and J ends, which lost 5 bases and 2 bases, there was a span of 36 bases. This CDR3 contains 22 residues. Germline CDR1 SGHVS, CDR2 FQNEAQ. The CDR3 DNA sequence: TGTGCCAGCAGCCCCTGGGGGGGGATCGGAGGGCGACGATCGGGGTCGAACTATGGCTACACCTTC. Its protein is CASSPWGGIGGRRSGSNYGYTF.

The rearrangement joins TRBV6-6 to TRBJ2-7, with D perhaps TRBD2 (6 bases). The V gene's germline CDR1 is MNHNY and CDR2 SVGAGI (reference sequence). The CDR3 is made up of 14 amino acids. V shed 2 bases and J shed 2 bases, with 10 bases lying between them. The CDR3 spells CASSYTAGPYEQYF. The DNA for the CDR3 is TGTGCCAGCAGTTACACGGCGGGACCCTACGAGCAGTACTTC.

The chain combines TRBV10-3 with TRBJ1-1; TRBD1 matches at 8 bases. Trimming cost V 7 bases and J 4 bases; bases outside gene matches: 8. This CDR3 spans 14 amino acids. Germline assignment: CDR1 ENHRY and CDR2 SYGVKD. The CDR3 region is CAITGQGSGTEAFF. CDR3 DNA: TGTGCCATCACCGGACAGGGCTCGGGCACTGAAGCTTTCTTT.

In DNA form, the CDR3 reads TGTGCCAGCAGCCCCACGGGGAATAGCTATGGCTACACCTTC. It codes for CASSPTGNSYGYTF. The V gene is TRBV7-3, the J gene TRBJ1-2; D remains unclear. V was clipped by 5 bases and J by 4 bases, with 14 bases between them. CDR1 is SGHTA and CDR2 is FQGTGA in the germline V gene. The CDR3 sequence is 14 residues long.

This chain connects TRBV10-3 to TRBJ2-3; TRBD2 matches at 7 bases. J was trimmed by 2 bases and V by 7 bases; bases with no gene match: 6. The germline V gene encodes CDR1 ENHRY and CDR2 SYGVKD. This CDR3 region has 14 residues. The chain's CDR3 is CAIMPSGHTDTQYF. In DNA form, the CDR3 reads TGTGCCATCATGCCTAGCGGACACACAGATACGCAGTATTTT.

This chain links TRBV25-1 with TRBJ1-2; tentatively, D is TRBD1 (5 bases). Trimming cost V 1 base and J 3 bases, with 18 bases left between them. From germline, CDR1 is MGHDK and CDR2 SYGVNS. The CDR3 spans 17 residues. In DNA, the CDR3 is TGTGCCAGCAGTGAATTCGTCCCAGGGAGGACGGACTATGGCTACACCTTC. It codes for CASSEFVPGRTDYGYTF.

CDR3 DNA: TGCGCCAGCAGCTTGGTCGGGAGTGTCACCGGGGAGCTGTTTTTT. The encoded protein is CASSLVGSVTGELFF. The V and J genes are TRBV5-1 and TRBJ2-2; a weak D match, TRBD2 (6 bases). The CDR3 is 15 residues long. The V and J ends lost 0 bases and 4 bases respectively, with 10 bases between them. Germline V gives CDR1 SGHRS, CDR2 YFSETQ.

Details on this clone: Different DNA sequences within this sample yield the same CDR3. The chain couples TRBV29-1 to TRBJ2-3; D not resolved. This CDR3 is 12 amino acids long. Trimming shortened V by 5 bases and J by 0 bases, and 6 bases separated the two germline ends. Germline V gene data show CDR1 as SQVTM and CDR2 as ANQGSEA. This CDR3 is CSVRTSTDTQYF. DNA for the CDR3: TGCAGCGTTCGAACGAGCACAGATACGCAGTATTTT.

The chain recombines TRBV2 with TRBJ2-6, with no clear D. Trimming stripped 8 bases from V and 2 bases from J, with 10 bases between. Germline CDR1 and CDR2: SNHLY and FYNNEI. The CDR3 spans 14 residues. The CDR3 here is CASRQSAGANVLTF. The DNA of the CDR3 is TGTGCCAGCCGTCAGTCAGCTGGGGCCAACGTCCTGACTTTC.

The V call is TRBV30, the J call TRBJ2-3, with D perhaps matching TRBD1 or TRBD2 (5 bases each). The V end lost 3 bases, the J end lost 6 bases, and 16 bases lay between the germline ends. There are 14 residues in the CDR3. Germline V lookup: CDR1 GTSNPN, CDR2 SVGIG (reference sequence). The CDR3 DNA sequence: TGTGCCTGGAGCCCTAAGGGACCTGCGGATACGCAGTATTTT. As protein: CAWSPKGPADTQYF.

This clone was seen only a few times. CDR3 amino acids: CASSLPPPYEAKNIQYF. The CDR3 nucleotides read TGTGCCAGCAGTCTACCCCCTCCATACGAAGCCAAAAACATTCAGTACTTC. The chain joins TRBV28 to TRBJ2-4; D unresolved. V lost 5 bases, J lost 0 bases, and 17 bases lay in between. The CDR3 covers 17 residues. Germline CDR1 MDHEN, CDR2 SYDVKM. Complete variable domain (other parts from reference TRBV28 and TRBJ2-4): DVKVTQSSRYLVKRTGEKVFLECVQDMDHENMFWYRQDPGLGLRLIYFSYDVKMKEKGDIPEGYSVSREKKERFSLILESASTNQTSMYLCASSLPPPYEAKNIQYFGAGTRLSVL.

The genes are TRBV19 and TRBJ2-7; D is unresolved. V was clipped by 3 bases and J by 0 bases, with 9 bases between them. The CDR3 contains 14 residues. Germline V lookup: CDR1 LNHDA, CDR2 SQIVND (reference sequence). The CDR3 DNA reads TGTGCCAGTAGTATGGCAGGTCCCTCCTACGAGCAGTACTTC. Its protein is CASSMAGPSYEQYF. The variable domain in full, with the rest retrieved from reference TRBV19 and TRBJ2-7, is DGGITQSPKYLFRKEGQNVTLSCEQNLNHDAMYWYRQDPGQGLRLIYYSQIVNDFQKGDIAEGYSVSREKKESFPLTVTSAQKNPTAFYLCASSMAGPSYEQYFGPGTRLTVT.

The chain has TRBV7-6 and TRBJ2-2, with 10 bases matching TRBD2. With V trimmed by 1 base and J by 3 bases, 5 bases remained unmatched. The CDR3 loop spans 17 amino acids. From germline, CDR1 is SGHVS and CDR2 FNYEAQ. The CDR3: CASSLVSSGSYTGELFF. The DNA for the CDR3 is TGTGCCAGCAGCTTAGTGTCTAGCGGGAGTTACACCGGGGAGCTGTTTTTT.

This clone was observed once. The chain has TRBV28 and TRBJ2-7; 8 positions match TRBD2. The V segment lost 4 bases and the J segment 6 bases; nucleotides outside the gene matches: 8. The CDR3 is 14 amino acids. Germline CDR1 is MDHEN and CDR2 is SYDVKM. The CDR3 DNA is TGTGCCAGCAGTTCCGGCGGGAGGTCGATCGAGCAGTACTTC. This encodes CASSSGGRSIEQYF. Full variable domain (rest looked up from reference TRBV28 and TRBJ2-7): DVKVTQSSRYLVKRTGEKVFLECVQDMDHENMFWYRQDPGLGLRLIYFSYDVKMKEKGDIPEGYSVSREKKERFSLILESASTNQTSMYLCASSSGGRSIEQYFGPGTRLTVT.

V gene TRBV2 combines with J gene TRBJ2-7; TRBD1 aligns across 9 bases. This CDR3 spans 14 amino acids. The V gene end was trimmed by 6 bases and the J gene end by 1 base; junction bases not matched to a gene: 4. The V gene's germline CDR1 is SNHLY and CDR2 FYNNEI. CDR3 sequence (DNA): TGTGCCAGCAGCATCGGGACAGGGTCCTACGAGCAGTACTTC. It translates to CASSIGTGSYEQYF.

As to this clone: The same CDR3 can be traced to other DNA sequences in this sample. This chain connects TRBV5-6 to TRBJ2-4, with D uncertain. Trimming stripped 0 bases from V and 2 bases from J, with 3 bases between. Germline assignment: CDR1 SGHDT and CDR2 YYEEEE. The CDR3 sequence is 13 residues long. The CDR3 sequence: CASSLGSKNIQYF. CDR3 DNA: TGTGCCAGCAGCTTGGGGTCCAAAAACATTCAGTACTTC. Complete variable domain (other parts from reference TRBV5-6 and TRBJ2-4): DAGVTQSPTHLIKTRGQQVTLRCSPKSGHDTVSWYQQALGQGPQFIFQYYEEEERQRGNFPDRFSGHQFPNYSSELNVNALLLGDSALYLCASSLGSKNIQYFGAGTRLSVL.

The V call is TRBV11-2, the J call TRBJ2-3; D may be TRBD2 (6 bases). Trimming removed 5 bases from V and 6 bases from J, with 12 bases in between. Germline assignment: CDR1 SGHAT and CDR2 FQNNGV. The CDR3 spans 13 residues. This CDR3 is CASSRRRGDTQYF. The CDR3 nucleotides read TGTGCCAGCAGCCGACGTCGGGGGGATACGCAGTATTTT.

V gene TRBV9 combines with J gene TRBJ2-6; TRBD2 matches 7 bases. J lost 4 bases, V lost 2 bases, and 9 bases had no gene match. Looked up from germline, CDR1 is SGDLS and CDR2 is YYNGEE. The CDR3 has 17 amino acids. The CDR3 here is CASSVRWGGAGANVLTF. CDR3 coding DNA: TGTGCCAGCAGCGTCCGATGGGGAGGGGCCGGGGCCAACGTCCTGACTTTC.

This clone was observed once. The chain uses TRBV5-4 and TRBJ2-1; TRBD2 matches at 10 bases. The V segment lost 4 bases and the J segment 3 bases; nucleotides outside the gene matches: 4. There are 15 residues in the CDR3. CDR1 and CDR2 (germline): SGHNT, YYREEE (reference sequence). The CDR3 reads CASSTSSGSYNEQFF. Written as DNA, the CDR3 is TGTGCCAGCAGCACTTCTAGCGGGAGCTACAATGAGCAGTTCTTC.

The chain uses TRBV10-3 and TRBJ2-7, with TRBD2 identical over 7 bases. V shed 4 bases and J 0 bases; nucleotides not matched to a gene: 6. The germline CDR1 and CDR2 sequences are ENHRY and SYGVKD. There are 15 residues in the CDR3. CDR3 nucleotide sequence: TGTGCCATCAGTGTACGAGGGAGGGTCTCCTACGAGCAGTACTTC. This sequence encodes CAISVRGRVSYEQYF.

The V gene is TRBV10-3, the J gene TRBJ2-1; TRBD2 matches 8 bases. V lost 0 bases to trimming and J lost 4 bases; unmatched junction nucleotides: 5. The CDR3 totals 16 residues. Germline V gene lookup returns CDR1 ENHRY and CDR2 SYGVKD. Here the CDR3 reads CAISESQTSVYNEQFF. For the CDR3, the DNA is TGTGCCATCAGTGAGTCGCAGACTAGCGTATACAATGAGCAGTTCTTC.